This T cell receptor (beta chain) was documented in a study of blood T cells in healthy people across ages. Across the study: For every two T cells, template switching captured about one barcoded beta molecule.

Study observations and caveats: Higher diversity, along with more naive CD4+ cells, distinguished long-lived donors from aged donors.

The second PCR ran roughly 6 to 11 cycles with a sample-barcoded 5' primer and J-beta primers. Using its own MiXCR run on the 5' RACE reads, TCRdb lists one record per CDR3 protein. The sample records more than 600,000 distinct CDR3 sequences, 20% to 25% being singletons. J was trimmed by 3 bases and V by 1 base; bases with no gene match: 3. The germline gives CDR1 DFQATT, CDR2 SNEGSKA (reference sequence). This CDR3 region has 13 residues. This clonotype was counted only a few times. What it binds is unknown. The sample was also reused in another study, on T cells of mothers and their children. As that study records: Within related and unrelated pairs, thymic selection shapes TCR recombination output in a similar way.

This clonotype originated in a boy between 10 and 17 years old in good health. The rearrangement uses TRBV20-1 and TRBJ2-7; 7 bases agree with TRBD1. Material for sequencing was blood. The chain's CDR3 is CSARGDSHYEQYF. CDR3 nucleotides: TGCAGTGCTAGAGGGGACAGTCACTACGAGCAGTACTTC.